This is a list of T cell receptor beta chains from one sample in a study of T cell responses to AZD1222 COVID-19 vaccine. The assay was immunoSEQ multiplex PCR, and TCRdb's table has in-frame clones only and misses some. The table lists more than 95,000 clones, about 80% of them singletons. The source was peripheral blood, collected on day 0 of AZD1222 vaccination. Receptors were obtained from an adult in good health. The CDR3 runs from the conserved cysteine through the conserved F or W. Fields, in order: CDR3 DNA, CDR3 protein, D gene, V gene, clone size, J gene. The D gene is left open where the match is weak. Clone size is given for some rows only: seen once, a few or many times, or a class if the clone is expanded.

cdr3_nt: TGTGCCAGCAGTGAACCCGGGACAGGGGCGGGTGCTTTCTTT; cdr3_aa: CASSEPGTGAGAFF; d_call: TRBD1; v_call: TRBV25-1; clone_size: NA; j_call: TRBJ1-1
cdr3_nt: TGTGCCAGCAGAAGGACGGCAAGCTCCTACGAGCAGTACTTC; cdr3_aa: CASRRTASSYEQYF; d_call: NA; v_call: TRBV6-5; clone_size: NA; j_call: TRBJ2-7
cdr3_nt: TGTGCCAGTAGTAGGACAGGGCAACTTGGGGCCAACGTCCTGACTTTC; cdr3_aa: CASSRTGQLGANVLTF; d_call: TRBD1; v_call: TRBV19; clone_size: NA; j_call: TRBJ2-6
cdr3_nt: TGTGCCAGCAGCTTGGACAGGCCCGACTTAAACAAATACGAGCAGTACTTC; cdr3_aa: CASSLDRPDLNKYEQYF; d_call: TRBD1; v_call: TRBV7-9; clone_size: few; j_call: TRBJ2-7
cdr3_nt: TGCGCCAGCAGCTTGTCTTTGGGGGGGACGGATGAAAAACTGTTTTTT; cdr3_aa: CASSLSLGGTDEKLFF; d_call: NA; v_call: TRBV5-1; clone_size: NA; j_call: TRBJ1-4
cdr3_nt: TGTGCCAGCAGCCAAGCTCCAGGGGGCGTCTCCTACGAGCAGTACTTC; cdr3_aa: CASSQAPGGVSYEQYF; d_call: TRBD1; v_call: TRBV3-1/TRBV3-2; clone_size: NA; j_call: TRBJ2-7
cdr3_nt: TGTGCCAGCAGCTTGCAGGAAAACACTGAAGCTTTCTTT; cdr3_aa: CASSLQENTEAFF; d_call: NA; v_call: TRBV7-2; clone_size: once; j_call: TRBJ1-1
cdr3_nt: TGTGCCAGCAGCGACAGGGGCGTCTATGGCTACACCTTC; cdr3_aa: CASSDRGVYGYTF; d_call: TRBD1; v_call: TRBV6-6; clone_size: NA; j_call: TRBJ1-2
cdr3_nt: TGTGCCAGCAGCTCAACCCGTGTGGGCACCATATATTTT; cdr3_aa: CASSSTRVGTIYF; d_call: NA; v_call: TRBV7-2; clone_size: NA; j_call: TRBJ1-3
cdr3_nt: TGTGCCAGCAGCGTGGACTCAGGCTTTAGAGAGACCCAGTACTTC; cdr3_aa: CASSVDSGFRETQYF; d_call: NA; v_call: TRBV5-4; clone_size: NA; j_call: TRBJ2-5
cdr3_nt: TGCGCCAGCAGCCCTATCTTGGGGCCGATGGGCACTGAAGCTTTCTTT; cdr3_aa: CASSPILGPMGTEAFF; d_call: NA; v_call: TRBV5-1; clone_size: once; j_call: TRBJ1-1
cdr3_nt: TGTGCCAGCAGCTTGGCCTCAGTAGGGGGCTATGGCTACACCTTC; cdr3_aa: CASSLASVGGYGYTF; d_call: NA; v_call: TRBV5-4; clone_size: NA; j_call: TRBJ1-2
cdr3_nt: TGTGCCACCAGCACACCGGGGGGGGACGTGAATGAGCAGTTCTTC; cdr3_aa: CATSTPGGDVNEQFF; d_call: TRBD2; v_call: TRBV24-1; clone_size: NA; j_call: TRBJ2-1
cdr3_nt: TGTGCCAGCAGCAAAGATCAGAAAACTGAAGCTTTCTTT; cdr3_aa: CASSKDQKTEAFF; d_call: NA; v_call: TRBV21-1; clone_size: NA; j_call: TRBJ1-1
cdr3_nt: TGTGCCAGCAGTGAACGGCTAGCGGGGGAATTAGCCAAAAACATTCAGTACTTC; cdr3_aa: CASSERLAGELAKNIQYF; d_call: TRBD2; v_call: TRBV6-1; clone_size: NA; j_call: TRBJ2-4
cdr3_nt: TGTGCCAGCAGCCAAGTAGCCTACGAGCAGTACTTC; cdr3_aa: CASSQVAYEQYF; d_call: NA; v_call: TRBV3-1/TRBV3-2; clone_size: NA; j_call: TRBJ2-7
cdr3_nt: TGTGCCAGCAGCTTACAGGGGGCGATAGTATATGGCTACACCTTC; cdr3_aa: CASSLQGAIVYGYTF; d_call: TRBD1; v_call: TRBV13; clone_size: NA; j_call: TRBJ1-2
cdr3_nt: TGTGCCAGCAGTTTAGGGTCTGGGGACCCTTTCACCTTC; cdr3_aa: CASSLGSGDPFTF; d_call: NA; v_call: TRBV12-3/TRBV12-4; clone_size: NA; j_call: TRBJ1-2
cdr3_nt: TGTGCCACTGTAGGACAGGCCCGGGAGACCCAGTACTTC; cdr3_aa: CATVGQARETQYF; d_call: TRBD1; v_call: TRBV2; clone_size: NA; j_call: TRBJ2-5
cdr3_nt: TGTGCCAGCAGTTCCCACCCGACAGGGAACGGTGGCTACACCTTC; cdr3_aa: CASSSHPTGNGGYTF; d_call: TRBD1; v_call: TRBV6-5; clone_size: NA; j_call: TRBJ1-2
cdr3_nt: TGCAGCGTTGGCGAGGCAGTCGAGGGCGGCTACACCTTC; cdr3_aa: CSVGEAVEGGYTF; d_call: NA; v_call: TRBV29-1; clone_size: NA; j_call: TRBJ1-2
cdr3_nt: TGTGCCAGCAGTTATTATAGGACGCAAGGCTCCTATAATTCACCCCTCCACTTT; cdr3_aa: CASSYYRTQGSYNSPLHF; d_call: NA; v_call: TRBV6-2/TRBV6-3; clone_size: NA; j_call: TRBJ1-6
cdr3_nt: TGTGCCAGCACCCCATTAGGGGGCAGCGGCTACACCTTC; cdr3_aa: CASTPLGGSGYTF; d_call: TRBD1; v_call: TRBV6-5; clone_size: NA; j_call: TRBJ1-2
cdr3_nt: TGCGCCAGCAGCGCCGGGACAGGGTCCTTAACCGGGGAGCTGTTTTTT; cdr3_aa: CASSAGTGSLTGELFF; d_call: TRBD1; v_call: TRBV5-1; clone_size: NA; j_call: TRBJ2-2
cdr3_nt: TGTGCCAGCAGCTTAGGGAGCACTGAAGCTTTCTTT; cdr3_aa: CASSLGSTEAFF; d_call: NA; v_call: TRBV7-9; clone_size: NA; j_call: TRBJ1-1
cdr3_nt: TGTGCCAGTAGTATTTGGCCTCGGGACAGGGGTACCGGGGAGCTGTTTTTT; cdr3_aa: CASSIWPRDRGTGELFF; d_call: TRBD1; v_call: TRBV19; clone_size: NA; j_call: TRBJ2-2
cdr3_nt: TGTGCCAGCAGCCAAGACTGGTCTAGCACCGGGGAGCTGTTTTTT; cdr3_aa: CASSQDWSSTGELFF; d_call: NA; v_call: TRBV4-2; clone_size: few; j_call: TRBJ2-2
cdr3_nt: TGTGCCAGTACTCACCGCGGGGGGCCTAAGAATGAGCAGTTCTTC; cdr3_aa: CASTHRGGPKNEQFF; d_call: TRBD2; v_call: TRBV19; clone_size: NA; j_call: TRBJ2-1
cdr3_nt: TGTGCCAGCAGCCACGACAGGGACGAGCAGTACTTC; cdr3_aa: CASSHDRDEQYF; d_call: TRBD1; v_call: TRBV7-9; clone_size: NA; j_call: TRBJ2-7